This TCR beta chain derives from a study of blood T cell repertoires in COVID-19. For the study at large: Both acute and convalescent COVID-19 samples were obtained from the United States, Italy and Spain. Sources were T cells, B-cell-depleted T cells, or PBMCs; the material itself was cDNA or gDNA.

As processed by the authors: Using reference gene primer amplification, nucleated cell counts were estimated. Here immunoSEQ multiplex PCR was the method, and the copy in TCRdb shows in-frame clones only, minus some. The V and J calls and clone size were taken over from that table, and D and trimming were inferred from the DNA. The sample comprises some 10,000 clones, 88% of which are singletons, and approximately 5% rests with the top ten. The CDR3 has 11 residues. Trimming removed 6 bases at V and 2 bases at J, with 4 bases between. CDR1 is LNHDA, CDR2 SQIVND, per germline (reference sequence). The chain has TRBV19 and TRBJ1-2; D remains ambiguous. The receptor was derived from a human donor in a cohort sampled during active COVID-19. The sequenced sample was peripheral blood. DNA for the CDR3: TGTGCCAGTAGCCTGAACTATGGCTACACCTTC. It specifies CASSLNYGYTF.